In this sample, the clone carrying this T cell receptor (beta chain) turned up once. Assay used: immunoSEQ multiplex PCR; TCRdb lists only in-frame clones, some missing. The sample holds some 150,000 clones, almost 80% seen once. This record comes from a study of blood T cell repertoires in COVID-19. The CDR3 is made up of 13 amino acids. Germline V gives CDR1 SGHDN, CDR2 FVKESK. Trimming removed 0 bases at V and 8 bases at J, with 9 bases between. The genes are TRBV14 and TRBJ2-3, with D unresolved. Sequencing was done on a sample of PBMCs or T cells enriched from blood (not recorded which). This receptor was identified in a woman aged 45-60 years who had recovered from COVID-19. CDR3 coding DNA: TGTGCCAGCAGCCAAGACCCGGCAGGTACGCAGTATTTT. It yields the protein CASSQDPAGTQYF.